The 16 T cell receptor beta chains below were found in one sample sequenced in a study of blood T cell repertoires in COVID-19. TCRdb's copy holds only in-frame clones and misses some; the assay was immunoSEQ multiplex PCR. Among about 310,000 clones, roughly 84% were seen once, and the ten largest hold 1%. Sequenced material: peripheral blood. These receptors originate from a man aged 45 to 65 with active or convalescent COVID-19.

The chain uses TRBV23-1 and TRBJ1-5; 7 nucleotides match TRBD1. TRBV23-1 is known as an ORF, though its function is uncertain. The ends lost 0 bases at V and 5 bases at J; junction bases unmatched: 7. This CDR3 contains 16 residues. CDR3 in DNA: TGCGCCAGCAGTCAATCGCTCGGGACAGATCATCAGCCCCAGCATTTT. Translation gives CASSQSLGTDHQPQHF.

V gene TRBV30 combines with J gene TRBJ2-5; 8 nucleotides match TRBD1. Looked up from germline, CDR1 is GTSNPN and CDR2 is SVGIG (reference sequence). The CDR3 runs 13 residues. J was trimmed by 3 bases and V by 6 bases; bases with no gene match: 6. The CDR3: CACDRTGKETQYF. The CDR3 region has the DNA TGTGCCTGTGACCGGACAGGGAAAGAGACCCAGTACTTC.

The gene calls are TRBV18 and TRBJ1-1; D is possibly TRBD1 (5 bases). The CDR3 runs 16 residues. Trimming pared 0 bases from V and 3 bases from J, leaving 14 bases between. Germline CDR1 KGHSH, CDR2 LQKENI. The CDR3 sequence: CASSPPGLGRDTEAFF. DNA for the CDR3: TGTGCCAGCTCACCACCGGGACTCGGGCGTGACACTGAAGCTTTCTTT.

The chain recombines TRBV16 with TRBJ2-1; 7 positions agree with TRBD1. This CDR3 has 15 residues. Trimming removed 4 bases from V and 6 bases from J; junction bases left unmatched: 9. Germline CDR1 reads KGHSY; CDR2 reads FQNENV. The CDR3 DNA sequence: TGTGCCAGCAGCCCTCAGGGGGATGGGGGCAATGAGCAGTTCTTC. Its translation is CASSPQGDGGNEQFF.

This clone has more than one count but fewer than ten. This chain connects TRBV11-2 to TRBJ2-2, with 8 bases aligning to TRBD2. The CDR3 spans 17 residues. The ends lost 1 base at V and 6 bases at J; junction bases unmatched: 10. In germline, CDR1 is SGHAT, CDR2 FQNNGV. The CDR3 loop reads CASSLVGLVGGPGELFF. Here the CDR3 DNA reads TGTGCCAGCAGCTTAGTGGGACTAGTCGGGGGCCCCGGGGAGCTGTTTTTT. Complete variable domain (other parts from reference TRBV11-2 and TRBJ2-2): EAGVAQSPRYKIIEKRQSVAFWCNPISGHATLYWYQQILGQGPKLLIQFQNNGVVDDSQLPKDRFSAERLKGVDSTLKIQPAKLEDSAVYLCASSLVGLVGGPGELFFGEGSRLTVL.

The CDR3 loop is CASSIDPRGAGGGYNEQFF. The CDR3 nucleotides are TGTGCCAGTAGTATAGATCCGAGGGGGGCAGGGGGCGGCTACAATGAGCAGTTCTTC. The chain has TRBV19 and TRBJ2-1, with 8 bases lining up with TRBD1. V dropped 0 bases and J dropped 3; count of bases not matched to a gene: 13. This CDR3 is 19 amino acids long. The germline V gene encodes CDR1 LNHDA and CDR2 SQIVND (reference sequence). Looking up the rest from reference TRBV19 and TRBJ2-1 gives the full variable domain: DGGITQSPKYLFRKEGQNVTLSCEQNLNHDAMYWYRQDPGQGLRLIYYSQIVNDFQKGDIAEGYSVSREKKESFPLTVTSAQKNPTAFYLCASSIDPRGAGGGYNEQFFGPGTRLTVL.

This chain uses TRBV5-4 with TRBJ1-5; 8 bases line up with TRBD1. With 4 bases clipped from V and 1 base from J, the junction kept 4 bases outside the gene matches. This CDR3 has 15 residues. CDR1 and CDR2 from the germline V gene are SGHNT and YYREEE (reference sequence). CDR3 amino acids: CASSKRQGSNQPQHF. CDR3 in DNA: TGTGCCAGCAGCAAAAGACAGGGGAGCAATCAGCCCCAGCATTTT.

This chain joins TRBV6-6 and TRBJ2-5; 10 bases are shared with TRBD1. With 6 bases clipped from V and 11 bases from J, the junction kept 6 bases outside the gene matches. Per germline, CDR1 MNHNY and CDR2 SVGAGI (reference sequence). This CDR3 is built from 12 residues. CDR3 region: CASSQGTGVQYF. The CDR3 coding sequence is TGTGCCAGCAGCCAGGGGACAGGGGTACAGTACTTC.

The CDR3 region is CASSPTGGLDTEAFF. CDR3 nucleotides: TGTGCCAGCTCACCTACAGGGGGTTTGGACACTGAAGCTTTCTTT. The chain uses TRBV18 and TRBJ1-1; 8 nucleotides agree with TRBD1. This CDR3 spans 15 amino acids. Per germline, CDR1 KGHSH and CDR2 LQKENI. Trimming at V came to 3 bases and at J to 3 bases, leaving 6 bases not matched to a gene.

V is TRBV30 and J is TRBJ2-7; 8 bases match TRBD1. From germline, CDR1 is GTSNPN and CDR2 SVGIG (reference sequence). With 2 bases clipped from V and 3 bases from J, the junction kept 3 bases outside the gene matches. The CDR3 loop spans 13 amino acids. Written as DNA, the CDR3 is TGTGCCTGGAGTTCTACAGGGGGCTACGAGCAGTACTTC. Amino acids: CAWSSTGGYEQYF.

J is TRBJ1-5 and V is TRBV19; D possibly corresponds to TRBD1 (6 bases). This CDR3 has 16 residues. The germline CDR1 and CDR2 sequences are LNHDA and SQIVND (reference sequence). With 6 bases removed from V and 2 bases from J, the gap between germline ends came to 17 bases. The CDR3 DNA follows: TGTGCCAGTAGGGAGGCCCAGGGGCGAGGCAATCAGCCCCAGCATTTT. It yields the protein CASREAQGRGNQPQHF. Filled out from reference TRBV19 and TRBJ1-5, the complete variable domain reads DGGITQSPKYLFRKEGQNVTLSCEQNLNHDAMYWYRQDPGQGLRLIYYSQIVNDFQKGDIAEGYSVSREKKESFPLTVTSAQKNPTAFYLCASREAQGRGNQPQHFGDGTRLSIL.

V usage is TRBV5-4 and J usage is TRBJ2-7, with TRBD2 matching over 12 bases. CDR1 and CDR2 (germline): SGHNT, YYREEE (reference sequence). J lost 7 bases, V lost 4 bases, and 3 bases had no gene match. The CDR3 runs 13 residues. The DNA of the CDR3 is TGTGCCAGCAGCCTTGGACTAGCGGGGGAGCAGTACTTC. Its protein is CASSLGLAGEQYF. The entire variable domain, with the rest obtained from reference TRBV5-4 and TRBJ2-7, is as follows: ETGVTQSPTHLIKTRGQQVTLRCSSQSGHNTVSWYQQALGQGPQFIFQYYREEENGRGNFPPRFSGLQFPNYSSELNVNALELDDSALYLCASSLGLAGEQYFGPGTRLTVT.

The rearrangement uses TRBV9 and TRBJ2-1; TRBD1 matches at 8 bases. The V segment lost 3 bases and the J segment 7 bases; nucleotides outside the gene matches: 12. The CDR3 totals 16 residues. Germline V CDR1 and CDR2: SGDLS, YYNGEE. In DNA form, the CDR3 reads TGTGCCAGCAGCGCTTACGGGACAGGTGGGTTTAATGAGCAGTTCTTC. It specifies CASSAYGTGGFNEQFF.

The CDR3 region is CASSTRRVTEAFF. The CDR3 DNA sequence: TGTGCCAGCAGCACTAGAAGAGTCACTGAAGCTTTCTTT. The gene calls are TRBV12-3 or TRBV12-4 and TRBJ1-1, with D unclear. This CDR3 spans 13 amino acids. V was cut by 6 bases and J by 4 bases, with 12 bases left in between.

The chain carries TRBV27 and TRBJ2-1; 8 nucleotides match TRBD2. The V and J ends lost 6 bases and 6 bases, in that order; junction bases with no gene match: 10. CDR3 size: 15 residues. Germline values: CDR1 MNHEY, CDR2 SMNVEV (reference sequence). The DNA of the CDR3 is TGTGCCAGCAGCCCGGGACTAGGGAGGGGCAATGAGCAGTTCTTC. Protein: CASSPGLGRGNEQFF.

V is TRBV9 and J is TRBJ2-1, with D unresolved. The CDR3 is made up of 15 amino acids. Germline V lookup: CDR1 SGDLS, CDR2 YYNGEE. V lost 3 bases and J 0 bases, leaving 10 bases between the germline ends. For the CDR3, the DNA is TGTGCCAGCAGCGCCACTATGTCCTCCTACAATGAGCAGTTCTTC. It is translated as CASSATMSSYNEQFF.